This T cell receptor (beta chain) appears in the sequencing data of a study of regulatory T cells in long-lasting Graves disease. Study-level results: Relative to new patients (approximately 1,000), persistent patients exhibited greater sharing of public clonotypes (about 3,000). Samples came from peripheral blood alone, without thyroid tissue.

This clonotype has at least ten counts. Its matching antigen is unknown. Relying on iRepertoire HTBI primers and Arm-PCR of CDR3 regions, the team built TCR beta libraries. TCRdb itself ran the multiplex PCR reads through MiXCR, one entry per CDR3 protein. This sample carries some 400,000 distinct CDR3 sequences, 14% to 15% of them seen once, and the ten largest clones take over 15%. The time point was: newly diagnosed GD, antithyroid drugs for less than 3 months. RNA from PBMCs was the source of the TCR library. Trimming removed 5 bases from V and 3 bases from J; junction bases left unmatched: 15. This CDR3 is built from 18 residues. These records were also assigned to another study, of T cells in Graves' hyperthyroidism and ophthalmopathy. In that study: Blood held most thyroid clonotypes expanded above 0.001 frequency.

Sequenced here: peripheral blood mononuclear cells (PBMCs), sampled at new diagnosis, from a patient treated with antithyroid drugs. This receptor was obtained from a woman aged 25 to 45 with Graves disease. The rearrangement uses TRBV12-3 or TRBV12-4 and TRBJ1-1; the match to TRBD1 covers 10 bases. The chain's CDR3 is CASSLRGQGGYFHTEAFF. CDR3 bases: TGTGCCAGCAGTCTTAGAGGACAGGGGGGATATTTCCACACTGAAGCTTTCTTT.